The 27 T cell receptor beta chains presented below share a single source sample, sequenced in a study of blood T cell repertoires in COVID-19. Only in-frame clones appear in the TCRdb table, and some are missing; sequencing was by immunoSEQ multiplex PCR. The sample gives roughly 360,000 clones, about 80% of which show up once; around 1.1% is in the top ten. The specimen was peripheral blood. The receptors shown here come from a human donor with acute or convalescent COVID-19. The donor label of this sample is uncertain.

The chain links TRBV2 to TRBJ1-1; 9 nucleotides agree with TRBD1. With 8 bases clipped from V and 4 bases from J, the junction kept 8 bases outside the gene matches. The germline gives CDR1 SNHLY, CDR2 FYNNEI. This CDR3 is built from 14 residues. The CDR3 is CASLKGQGGTEAFF. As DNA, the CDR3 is TGTGCCAGCTTGAAGGGACAGGGAGGCACTGAAGCTTTCTTT.

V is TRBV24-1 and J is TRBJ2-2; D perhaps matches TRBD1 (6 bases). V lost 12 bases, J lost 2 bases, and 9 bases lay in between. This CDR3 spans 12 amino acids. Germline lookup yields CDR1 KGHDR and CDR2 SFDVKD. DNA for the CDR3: TGTGCCGCCGGGACAAACACCGGGGAGCTGTTTTTT. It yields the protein CAAGTNTGELFF.

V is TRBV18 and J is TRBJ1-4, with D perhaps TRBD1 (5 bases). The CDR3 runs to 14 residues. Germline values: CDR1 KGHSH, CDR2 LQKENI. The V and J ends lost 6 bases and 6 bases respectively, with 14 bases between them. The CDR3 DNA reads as TGTGCCAGCTCTCCAGGGAGACCGGATGAAAAACTGTTTTTT. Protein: CASSPGRPDEKLFF.

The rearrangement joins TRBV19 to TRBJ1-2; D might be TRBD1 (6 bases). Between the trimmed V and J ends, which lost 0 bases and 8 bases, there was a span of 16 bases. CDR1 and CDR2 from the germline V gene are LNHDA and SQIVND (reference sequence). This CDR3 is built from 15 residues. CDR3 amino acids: CASSIDLVWTVGYTF. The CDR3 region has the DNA TGTGCCAGTAGTATAGACCTGGTGTGGACAGTGGGCTACACCTTC.

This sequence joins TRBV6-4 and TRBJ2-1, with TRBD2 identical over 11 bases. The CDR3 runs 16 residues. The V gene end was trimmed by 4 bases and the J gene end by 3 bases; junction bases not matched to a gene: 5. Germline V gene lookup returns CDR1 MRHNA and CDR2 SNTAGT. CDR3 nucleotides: TGTGCCAGCAGTGTGAATAGCGGGGGGGGCTACAATGAGCAGTTCTTC. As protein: CASSVNSGGGYNEQFF.

CDR3 sequence: CSAGQLYGYTF. The CDR3 nucleotides are TGCAGTGCTGGACAACTTTATGGCTACACCTTC. The V and J genes are TRBV20-1 and TRBJ1-2; a weak D match, TRBD1 (5 bases). The CDR3 extends over 11 amino acids. The germline gives CDR1 DFQATT, CDR2 SNEGSKA (reference sequence). Trimming removed 5 bases from V and 5 bases from J, with 9 bases in between.

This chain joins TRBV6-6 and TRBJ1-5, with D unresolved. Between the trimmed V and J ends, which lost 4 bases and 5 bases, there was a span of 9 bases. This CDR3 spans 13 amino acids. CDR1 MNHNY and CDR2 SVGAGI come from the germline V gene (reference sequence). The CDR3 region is CASSSYRDQPQHF. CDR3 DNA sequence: TGTGCCAGCAGTTCTTACAGAGATCAGCCCCAGCATTTT.

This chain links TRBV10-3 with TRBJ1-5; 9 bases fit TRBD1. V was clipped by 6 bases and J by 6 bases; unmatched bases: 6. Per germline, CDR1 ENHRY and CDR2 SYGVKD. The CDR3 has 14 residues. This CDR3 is CAISATGGSQPQHF. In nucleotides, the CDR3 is TGTGCCATCAGCGCAACAGGGGGCAGTCAGCCCCAGCATTTT.

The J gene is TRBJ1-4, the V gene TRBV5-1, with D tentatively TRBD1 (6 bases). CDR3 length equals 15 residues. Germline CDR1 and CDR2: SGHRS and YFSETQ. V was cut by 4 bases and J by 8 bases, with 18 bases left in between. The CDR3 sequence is CASSAPGHGDEKLFF. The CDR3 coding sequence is TGCGCCAGCAGCGCCCCGGGACACGGCGACGAAAAACTGTTTTTT.

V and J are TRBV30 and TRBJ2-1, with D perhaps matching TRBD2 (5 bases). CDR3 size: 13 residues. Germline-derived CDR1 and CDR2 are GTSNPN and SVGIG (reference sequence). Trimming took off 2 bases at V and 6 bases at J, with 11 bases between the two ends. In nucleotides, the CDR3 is TGTGCCTGGAGTAACAGAGGGTTCAATGAGCAGTTCTTC. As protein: CAWSNRGFNEQFF.

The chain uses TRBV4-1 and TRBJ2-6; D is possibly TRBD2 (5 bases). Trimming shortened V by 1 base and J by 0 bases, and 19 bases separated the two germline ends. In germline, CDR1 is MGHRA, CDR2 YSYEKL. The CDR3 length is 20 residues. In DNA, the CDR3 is TGCGCCAGCAGCCAAGGCCGGACGGGGATGGGGAGCTCTGGGGCCAACGTCCTGACTTTC. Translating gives CASSQGRTGMGSSGANVLTF.

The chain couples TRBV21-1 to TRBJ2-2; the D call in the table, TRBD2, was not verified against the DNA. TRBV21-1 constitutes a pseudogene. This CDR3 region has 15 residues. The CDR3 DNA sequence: TGTGCCAGCAGCTCAAGCCCTATTAACACCGGGGAGCTGTTTTTT. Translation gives CASSSSPINTGELFF.

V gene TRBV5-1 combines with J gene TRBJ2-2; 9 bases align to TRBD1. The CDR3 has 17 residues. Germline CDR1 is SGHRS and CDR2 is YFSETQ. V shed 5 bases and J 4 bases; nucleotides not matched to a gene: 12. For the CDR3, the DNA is TGCGCCAGCAGACCGACAGGGGGTCATTCGGGCACCGGGGAGCTGTTTTTT. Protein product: CASRPTGGHSGTGELFF.

The CDR3 spells CASSLSLAGVLYEQYF. In nucleotides, the CDR3 is TGTGCCAGCAGCTTAAGTCTAGCGGGAGTCTTATACGAGCAGTACTTC. The chain carries TRBV7-2 and TRBJ2-7; 10 positions agree with TRBD2. The CDR3 totals 16 residues. The germline V gene encodes CDR1 SGHTA and CDR2 FQGNSA. The V and J ends lost 2 bases and 4 bases, in that order; junction bases with no gene match: 8.

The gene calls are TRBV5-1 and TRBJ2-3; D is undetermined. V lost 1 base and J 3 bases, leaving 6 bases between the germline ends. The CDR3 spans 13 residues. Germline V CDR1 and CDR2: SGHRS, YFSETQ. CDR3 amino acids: CASSLTTTDTQYF. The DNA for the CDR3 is TGCGCCAGCAGCTTGACTACTACAGATACGCAGTATTTT.

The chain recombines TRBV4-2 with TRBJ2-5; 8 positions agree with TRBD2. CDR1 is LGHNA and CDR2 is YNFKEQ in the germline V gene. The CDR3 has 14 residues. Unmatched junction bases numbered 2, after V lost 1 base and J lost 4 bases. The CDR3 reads CASSQARGGETQYF. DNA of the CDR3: TGTGCCAGCAGCCAAGCCCGGGGGGGAGAGACCCAGTACTTC.

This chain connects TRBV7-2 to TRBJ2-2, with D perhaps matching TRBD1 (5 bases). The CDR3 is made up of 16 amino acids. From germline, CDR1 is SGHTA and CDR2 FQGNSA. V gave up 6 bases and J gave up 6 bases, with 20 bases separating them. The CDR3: CASSPPGRVGSGELFF. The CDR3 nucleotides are TGTGCCAGCAGTCCCCCGGGCAGGGTTGGTTCCGGGGAGCTGTTTTTT.

CDR3 sequence (DNA): TGTGCCAGCAGCTTCATTAGCTCCTACAATGAGCAGTTCTTC. Protein product: CASSFISSYNEQFF. V and J are TRBV6-5 and TRBJ2-1; D gene ambiguous. The CDR3 covers 14 residues. V gave up 6 bases and J gave up 0 bases, with 9 bases separating them. The germline V gene encodes CDR1 MNHEY and CDR2 SVGAGI.

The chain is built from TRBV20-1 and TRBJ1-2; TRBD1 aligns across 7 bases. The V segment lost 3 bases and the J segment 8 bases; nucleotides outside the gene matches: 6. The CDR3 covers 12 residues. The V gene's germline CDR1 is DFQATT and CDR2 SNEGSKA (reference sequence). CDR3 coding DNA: TGCAGTGCTAGTTCAGACAGGGTCGGCTACACCTTC. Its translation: CSASSDRVGYTF.

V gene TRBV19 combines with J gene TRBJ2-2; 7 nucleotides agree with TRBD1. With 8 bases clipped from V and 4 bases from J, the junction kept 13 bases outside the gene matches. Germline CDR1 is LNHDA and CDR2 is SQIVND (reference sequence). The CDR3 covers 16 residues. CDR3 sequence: CASFGAGTEATGELFF. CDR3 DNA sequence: TGTGCCAGTTTTGGGGCCGGGACAGAAGCCACCGGGGAGCTGTTTTTT.

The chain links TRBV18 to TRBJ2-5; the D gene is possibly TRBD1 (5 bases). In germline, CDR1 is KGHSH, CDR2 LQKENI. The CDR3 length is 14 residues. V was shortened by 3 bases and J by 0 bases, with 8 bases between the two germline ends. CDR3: CASSPTEYQETQYF. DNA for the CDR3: TGTGCCAGCTCACCGACAGAGTACCAAGAGACCCAGTACTTC.

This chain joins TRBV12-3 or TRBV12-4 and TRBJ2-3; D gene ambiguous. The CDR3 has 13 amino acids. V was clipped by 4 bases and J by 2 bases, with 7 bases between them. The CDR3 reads CASSYQITDTQYF. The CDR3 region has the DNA TGTGCCAGCAGTTACCAGATCACAGATACGCAGTATTTT.

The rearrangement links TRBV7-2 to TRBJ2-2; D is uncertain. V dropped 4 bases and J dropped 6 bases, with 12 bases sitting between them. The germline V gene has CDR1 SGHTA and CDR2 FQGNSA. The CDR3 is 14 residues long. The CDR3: CASSSTSVAGELFF. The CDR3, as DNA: TGTGCCAGCAGCTCCACCAGCGTGGCCGGGGAGCTGTTTTTT. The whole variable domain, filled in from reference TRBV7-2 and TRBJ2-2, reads GAGVSQSPSNKVTEKGKDVELRCDPISGHTALYWYRQSLGQGLEFLIYFQGNSAPDKSGLPSDRFSAERTGGSVSTLTIQRTQQEDSAVYLCASSSTSVAGELFFGEGSRLTVL.

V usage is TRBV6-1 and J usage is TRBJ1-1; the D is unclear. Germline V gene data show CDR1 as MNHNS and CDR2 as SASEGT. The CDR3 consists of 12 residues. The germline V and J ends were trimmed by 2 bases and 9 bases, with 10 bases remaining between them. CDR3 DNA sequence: TGTGCCAGCAGTGAAACCCGGGTGAAAGCTTTCTTT. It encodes CASSETRVKAFF.

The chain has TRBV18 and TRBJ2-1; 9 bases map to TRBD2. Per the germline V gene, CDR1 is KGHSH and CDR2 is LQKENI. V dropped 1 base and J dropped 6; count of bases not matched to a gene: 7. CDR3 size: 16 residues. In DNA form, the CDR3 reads TGTGCCAGCTCACCACTTGGCGGGGGGGTTGGCAATGAGCAGTTCTTC. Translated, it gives CASSPLGGGVGNEQFF.

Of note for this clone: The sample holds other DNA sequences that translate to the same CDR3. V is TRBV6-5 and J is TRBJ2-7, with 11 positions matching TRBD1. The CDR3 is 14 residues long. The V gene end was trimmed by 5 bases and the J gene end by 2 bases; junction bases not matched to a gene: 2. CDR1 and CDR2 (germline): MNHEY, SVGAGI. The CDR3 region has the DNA TGTGCCAGCAGTCCGGGACAGGGGGCCTACGAGCAGTACTTC. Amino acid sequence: CASSPGQGAYEQYF.

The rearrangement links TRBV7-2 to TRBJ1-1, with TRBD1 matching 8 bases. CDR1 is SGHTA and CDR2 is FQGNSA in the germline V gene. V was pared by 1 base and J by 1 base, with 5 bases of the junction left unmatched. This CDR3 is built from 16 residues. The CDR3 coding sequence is TGTGCCAGCAGCTTAGTACCCACAGGGGGGAACACTGAAGCTTTCTTT. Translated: CASSLVPTGGNTEAFF. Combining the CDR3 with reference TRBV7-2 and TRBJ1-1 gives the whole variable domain GAGVSQSPSNKVTEKGKDVELRCDPISGHTALYWYRQSLGQGLEFLIYFQGNSAPDKSGLPSDRFSAERTGGSVSTLTIQRTQQEDSAVYLCASSLVPTGGNTEAFFGQGTRLTVV.